The present entry profiles one T cell receptor beta chain with its context. The source of the sample is a study of CD4 T cells in relation to SARS-CoV-2 and coronaviruses. TCRdb's copy holds only in-frame clones and misses some; the assay was immunoSEQ multiplex PCR. This sample has tens of thousands of clones; 70% to 90% occur once, and the top ten carry about 3.3%. V lost 5 bases to trimming and J lost 3 bases; unmatched junction nucleotides: 5. The CDR3 is made up of 16 amino acids. Germline-derived CDR1 and CDR2 are SGHNT and YENEEA. The rearrangement uses TRBV11-3 and TRBJ2-3, with 13 positions matching TRBD2. The origin of this receptor is an adult with COVID-19. Material for sequencing was memory CD4+ T cells from PBMCs. The CDR3 DNA reads as TGTGCCAGCAGCCTTGGGACTAGCGGGGAGACAGATACGCAGTATTTT. The encoded protein is CASSLGTSGETDTQYF. Together with reference TRBV11-3 and TRBJ2-3, the CDR3 gives the full variable domain: EAGVVQSPRYKIIEKKQPVAFWCNPISGHNTLYWYLQNLGQGPELLIRYENEEAVDDSQLPKDRFSAERLKGVDSTLKIQPAELGDSAVYLCASSLGTSGETDTQYFGPGTRLTVL.